These 21 T cell receptor beta chains were all obtained from the same sample, sequenced in a study of blood T cell repertoires in COVID-19. The data were produced by immunoSEQ multiplex PCR, yet TCRdb's version contains in-frame clones alone and is incomplete. Counted here are around 230,000 clones, around 84% occurring once; the ten biggest clones make up around a tenth. Sequences were obtained from peripheral blood. The receptors here all came from a man between 50 and 59 years old with COVID-19, enrolled during active disease.

The chain combines TRBV19 with TRBJ2-2; D gene unclear. The V end was cut by 8 bases, the J end by 1 base, with 11 bases between. CDR1 and CDR2 (germline): LNHDA, SQIVND (reference sequence). CDR3 length: 14 residues. The CDR3 nucleotides are TGTGCCAGTGAGGCAAACAAGAACACCGGGGAGCTGTTTTTT. This sequence encodes CASEANKNTGELFF.

CDR3 sequence (DNA): TGTGCCAGTAGTGTCGGGACAGGGGGGGGAAACACCGGGGAGCTGTTTTTT. It yields the protein CASSVGTGGGNTGELFF. The V call is TRBV19, the J call TRBJ2-2; 11 bases map to TRBD1. The J segment lost 2 bases and the V segment lost 5 bases, leaving 7 bases of the junction unmatched. Germline V gene lookup returns CDR1 LNHDA and CDR2 SQIVND (reference sequence). This CDR3 contains 17 residues.

The V and J genes are TRBV5-4 and TRBJ1-6; D is undetermined. Looked up from germline, CDR1 is SGHNT and CDR2 is YYREEE (reference sequence). The CDR3 is 12 residues long. Trimming removed 4 bases at V and 6 bases at J, with 5 bases between. The CDR3 reads CASSAVNSPLHF. In nucleotides, the CDR3 is TGTGCCAGCAGCGCGGTTAATTCACCCCTCCACTTT. The full variable domain, completed using reference TRBV5-4 and TRBJ1-6, is ETGVTQSPTHLIKTRGQQVTLRCSSQSGHNTVSWYQQALGQGPQFIFQYYREEENGRGNFPPRFSGLQFPNYSSELNVNALELDDSALYLCASSAVNSPLHFGNGTRLTVT.

This rearrangement joins TRBV9 to TRBJ2-2; D gene ambiguous. CDR1 is SGDLS and CDR2 is YYNGEE in the germline V gene. Deletions cut 4 bases from V and 1 base from J, with 5 bases between. This CDR3 spans 13 amino acids. The CDR3 DNA reads as TGTGCCAGCAGCCTAAGGAACACCGGGGAGCTGTTTTTT. It specifies CASSLRNTGELFF.

V gene TRBV2 combines with J gene TRBJ2-1; TRBD2 matches 9 bases. V lost 8 bases to trimming and J lost 4 bases; unmatched junction nucleotides: 18. The CDR3 covers 18 residues. Germline CDR1 SNHLY, CDR2 FYNNEI. The CDR3 nucleotides are TGTGCCAGCCGACACTGGCGGGAGGGCCCGATGAAATACAATGAGCAGTTCTTC. It is translated as CASRHWREGPMKYNEQFF.

The chain carries TRBV28 and TRBJ2-7; 7 bases match TRBD2. The V gene end was trimmed by 3 bases and the J gene end by 9 bases; junction bases not matched to a gene: 11. The CDR3 is 14 residues long. Looked up from germline, CDR1 is MDHEN and CDR2 is SYDVKM. The CDR3 protein is CASSLGGPIAGQYF. The DNA of the CDR3 is TGTGCCAGCAGTTTGGGCGGCCCGATAGCGGGGCAGTACTTC.

V usage is TRBV30 and J usage is TRBJ1-3, with D perhaps TRBD1 (6 bases). This CDR3 comprises 17 residues. V was shortened by 0 bases and J by 0 bases, with 15 bases between the two germline ends. Germline assignment: CDR1 GTSNPN and CDR2 SVGIG (reference sequence). CDR3 sequence reads: CAWSVSVQGHSGNTIYF. The CDR3 DNA reads as TGTGCCTGGAGTGTCAGCGTACAGGGCCACTCTGGAAACACCATATATTTT.

This clone was seen just once. The chain couples TRBV7-8 to TRBJ2-1; 7 bases fit TRBD1. The germline CDR1 and CDR2 sequences are SGHVS and FQNEAQ. This CDR3 contains 14 residues. With 5 bases clipped from V and 3 bases from J, the junction kept 4 bases outside the gene matches. DNA for the CDR3: TGTGCCAGCAGCAGAAGGGACAGCTACAATGAGCAGTTCTTC. Protein product: CASSRRDSYNEQFF.

The chain employs TRBV5-8 and TRBJ2-7; 11 bases match TRBD2. This CDR3 has 16 residues. Losses at the gene ends were 4 bases for V and 3 bases for J; bases not matched to a gene: 9. The germline V gene encodes CDR1 SGHTS and CDR2 YDEGEE. The CDR3 loop reads CASSPRLAGLGYEQYF. CDR3 sequence (DNA): TGTGCCAGCAGCCCTAGACTAGCGGGACTGGGCTACGAGCAGTACTTC.

The rearrangement joins TRBV9 to TRBJ1-2; tentatively, D is TRBD1 (6 bases). V was pared by 4 bases and J by 5 bases, with 15 bases between. Germline lookup yields CDR1 SGDLS and CDR2 YYNGEE. CDR3 length: 14 residues. The CDR3 protein is CASSRGQTLYGYTF. Here the CDR3 DNA reads TGTGCCAGCAGCAGAGGACAGACGCTTTATGGCTACACCTTC.

This rearrangement joins TRBV11-1 to TRBJ1-1, with 9 bases identical to TRBD1. After removal of 5 bases from V and 1 base from J, the junction contained 8 bases not matched to a gene. The CDR3 contains 16 residues. Germline V CDR1 and CDR2: SGHAT, FQDESV (reference sequence). The CDR3 spells CASSPGTGWTNTEAFF. In nucleotides, the CDR3 is TGTGCCAGCAGCCCCGGGACAGGGTGGACGAACACTGAAGCTTTCTTT.

The chain joins TRBV27 to TRBJ2-1; weak D call: TRBD2 (5 bases). Germline values: CDR1 MNHEY, CDR2 SMNVEV (reference sequence). CDR3 length: 13 amino acids. V dropped 5 bases and J dropped 7 bases, with 12 bases sitting between them. CDR3 coding DNA: TGTGCCAGCAGTATGGACCCGGGGAATGAGCAGTTCTTC. Its protein product is CASSMDPGNEQFF.

V and J are TRBV3-1 (or the pseudogene TRBV3-2) and TRBJ2-6, with D perhaps matching TRBD1 (6 bases). The germline gives CDR1 LGHDT, CDR2 YNNKEL (reference sequence). Trimming left V 0 bases short and J 0 bases short, with 18 bases between. This CDR3 spans 20 amino acids. CDR3 DNA: TGTGCCAGCAGCCAAGACCTCCCCGACAGGCTAATCTCTGGGGCCAACGTCCTGACTTTC. The encoded protein is CASSQDLPDRLISGANVLTF.

This clone has more than one count but fewer than ten. This rearrangement joins TRBV5-1 to TRBJ1-4; possibly TRBD1 for D (6 bases). V was trimmed by 3 bases and J by 0 bases, leaving 9 bases between them. Germline loops: CDR1 SGHRS, CDR2 YFSETQ. There are 15 residues in the CDR3. The CDR3 DNA reads as TGCGCCAGCAGCTCCCGGACAGCAACTAATGAAAAACTGTTTTTT. Residues: CASSSRTATNEKLFF.

The rearrangement links TRBV10-3 to TRBJ2-5, with TRBD2 matching over 8 bases. CDR3 length: 15 amino acids. Germline assignment: CDR1 ENHRY and CDR2 SYGVKD. V gave up 4 bases and J gave up 0 bases; unmatched junction bases: 4. CDR3 loop: CAISGLLADQETQYF. The CDR3 DNA follows: TGTGCCATCAGTGGTCTACTAGCGGACCAAGAGACCCAGTACTTC.

V is TRBV6-2 or TRBV6-3 and J is TRBJ1-5; 7 bases are a match to TRBD1. The germline CDR1 and CDR2 sequences are MNHEY and SVGEGT. The V segment lost 6 bases and the J segment 12 bases; nucleotides outside the gene matches: 11. There are 13 residues in the CDR3. The CDR3 coding sequence is TGTGCCAGCAGCCTTACAGGGGAACGGTTCCAGCATTTT. This gives the protein CASSLTGERFQHF.

The chain links TRBV6-6 to TRBJ2-5, with 9 bases that match TRBD2. There are 15 residues in the CDR3. Germline CDR1 is MNHNY and CDR2 is SVGAGI (reference sequence). J lost 3 bases, V lost 5 bases, and 7 bases had no gene match. Here the CDR3 reads CASSQVLAGKETQYF. CDR3 coding DNA: TGTGCCAGCAGTCAGGTTCTAGCGGGGAAAGAGACCCAGTACTTC.

This chain connects TRBV11-2 to TRBJ2-1; the match to TRBD2 covers 13 bases. V gave up 6 bases and J gave up 4 bases; unmatched junction bases: 12. This CDR3 is 18 amino acids long. Germline V lookup: CDR1 SGHAT, CDR2 FQNNGV. The chain's CDR3 is CASRRGLAGVGQYNEQFF. The CDR3 coding sequence is TGTGCCAGCAGGCGCGGACTAGCGGGAGTTGGTCAATACAATGAGCAGTTCTTC.

The chain couples TRBV11-2 to TRBJ2-7; 11 bases are shared with TRBD2. Germline V lookup: CDR1 SGHAT, CDR2 FQNNGV. The CDR3 consists of 14 residues. Germline trimming cut 6 bases from V and 9 bases from J; bases unmatched to any gene: 10. Written as DNA, the CDR3 is TGTGCCAGCAGTTTAAGTCCTAGCGGGAGGTGGCAGTACTTC. Its protein is CASSLSPSGRWQYF.

J is TRBJ2-7 and V is TRBV28, with 9 positions matching TRBD1. V trimming: 8 bases; J trimming: 3 bases; junction bases outside the gene matches: 11. The CDR3 is 15 residues long. Germline lookup yields CDR1 MDHEN and CDR2 SYDVKM. The CDR3 is CASSSRDRVIYEQYF. The DNA for the CDR3 is TGTGCCAGCTCAAGCCGGGACAGGGTCATCTACGAGCAGTACTTC.

The CDR3 region has the DNA TGTGCCAGCAGTTACGCAGGGGATGAAAAACTGTTTTTT. It is translated as CASSYAGDEKLFF. This rearrangement joins TRBV6-2 or TRBV6-3 to TRBJ1-4, with TRBD1 as a possible D gene (6 bases). This CDR3 contains 13 residues. The germline CDR1 and CDR2 sequences are MNHEY and SVGEGT. Trimming took 2 bases from V and 6 from J, leaving 7 bases between them.